This T cell receptor (beta chain) is from a study of cytomegalovirus exposure and HLA in healthy donors. Background on the study: Within the Caucasian-associated ancestry cluster were roughly 82% of the approximately 400 genotyped donors. Study-level points and caveats: TRBV6-2, TRBV6-3 and some other V segments were excluded as indistinguishable.

As to this clone: No antigen is known for it.

PCR used 60 Vbeta primers and 13 Jbeta primers. The protocol was immunoSEQ multiplex PCR, while the TCRdb copy is restricted to in-frame clones and leaves out a portion. Counted here are some 92,000 clones, around 75% occurring once; the ten biggest clones make up approximately 10%. V trimming: 1 base; J trimming: 3 bases; junction bases outside the gene matches: 5. The CDR3 runs to 16 residues. Germline V lookup: CDR1 LGHNA, CDR2 YNFKEQ. The clonotype comes from a man aged 18 to 29 in good health and CMV-seropositive. The sample comprised PBMCs. This chain joins TRBV4-2 and TRBJ2-7, with TRBD2 identical over 11 bases. The CDR3 sequence: CASSQVRLAGSYEQYF. The CDR3 DNA reads as TGTGCCAGCAGCCAAGTTCGACTAGCGGGGAGCTACGAGCAGTACTTC.